The next 19 T cell receptor beta chains were all read from a single sample in a study of T cells in Graves' hyperthyroidism and ophthalmopathy. Authors of the study amplified TCR beta CDR3 regions from RNA transcripts. First-round RT-PCR targeting the TCR CDR3 was performed with the HTBI primer set. TCRdb redid the calling of the multiplex PCR reads with MiXCR, one entry per CDR3 protein. The table has a few hundred thousand distinct CDR3 sequences, 46% seen once; the top ten hold 7.5% to 8.5%. Sequencing input: peripheral blood or thyroid tissue (not recorded which). The receptors shown here come from a woman aged 18-29 years with Graves' hyperthyroidism.

Many counts were recorded for this clonotype. The rearrangement uses TRBV7-6 and TRBJ2-7; no reliable D call. Germline values: CDR1 SGHVS, CDR2 FNYEAQ. V lost 5 bases and J 4 bases, leaving 15 bases between the germline ends. CDR3 length: 14 amino acids. CDR3 sequence reads: CASSPAPQVYEQYF. DNA for the CDR3: TGTGCCAGCAGCCCTGCCCCCCAGGTATACGAGCAGTACTTC.

In this sample, this clonotype turned up a few times. This chain connects TRBV2 to TRBJ2-7; D is unresolved. In germline, CDR1 is SNHLY, CDR2 FYNNEI. The CDR3 runs to 16 residues. The DNA of the CDR3 is TGTGCTCGATCCCCCTCAGACGGAAATTTCTCCTACGAGCAGTACTTC. Its protein product is CARSPSDGNFSYEQYF.

The DNA of the CDR3 is TGCAGCGCAACCGGGACAGGGGTTATCACTGAAGCTTTCTTT. It codes for CSATGTGVITEAFF. The chain is built from TRBV29-1 and TRBJ1-1; 10 bases agree with TRBD1. The germline V gene has CDR1 SQVTM and CDR2 ANQGSEA. This CDR3 spans 14 amino acids. V shed 7 bases, J shed 4 bases, and the junction held 9 bases outside the gene matches.

There are many counts of this clonotype. The genes are TRBV20-1 and TRBJ1-6; maybe TRBD1 (5 bases). Germline V gives CDR1 DFQATT, CDR2 SNEGSKA (reference sequence). CDR3 length equals 15 residues. Deletions cut 3 bases from V and 7 bases from J, with 16 bases between. The CDR3 reads CSASVRDSRNSPLHF. CDR3 bases: TGCAGTGCTAGTGTTAGGGACTCGAGGAATTCACCCCTCCACTTT.

This chain joins TRBV29-1 and TRBJ2-5, with D possibly TRBD1 on 6 matching bases. CDR3 length: 13 residues. Germline V gene data show CDR1 as SQVTM and CDR2 as ANQGSEA. Trimming left V 3 bases short and J 5 bases short, with 13 bases between. This chain's CDR3 is CSVEAGDGETQYF. The CDR3, as DNA: TGCAGCGTTGAGGCAGGGGATGGGGAGACCCAGTACTTC.

On this clonotype itself: Given a much more abundant clone one base away, this may be a read error. J is TRBJ1-5 and V is TRBV20-1, with 9 nucleotides matching TRBD1. This CDR3 has 15 residues. From germline, CDR1 is DFQATT and CDR2 SNEGSKA (reference sequence). J lost 4 bases, V lost 3 bases, and 7 bases had no gene match. The chain's CDR3 is CSASRDRDGNQPQHF. The CDR3 DNA follows: TGCAGTGCTAGCCGGGACAGGGACGGTAATCAGCCCCAGCATTTT.

The V gene is TRBV4-1, the J gene TRBJ2-7, with 15 bases that match TRBD2. Per germline, CDR1 MGHRA and CDR2 YSYEKL. This CDR3 region has 20 residues. The V segment lost 4 bases and the J segment 0 bases; nucleotides outside the gene matches: 13. CDR3 nucleotide sequence: TGCGCCAGCAGCCGAATCTGGACTAGCGGGAGGGCCTATAGCTCCTACGAGCAGTACTTC. This sequence encodes CASSRIWTSGRAYSSYEQYF.

In its sample, this clonotype was seen once. No conserved phenylalanine or tryptophan ends this CDR3, so it is likely a read error. The rearrangement uses TRBV4-2 and TRBJ1-1, with D maybe TRBD1 (6 bases). There are 15 residues in the CDR3. The V gene's germline CDR1 is LGHNA and CDR2 YNFKEQ. Between the trimmed V and J ends, which lost 2 bases and 0 bases, there was a span of 10 bases. This chain's CDR3 is CASSQFGQMNTEAFL. The CDR3 nucleotides are TGTGCCAGCAGCCAATTTGGACAGATGAACACTGAAGCTTTCCTT.

In its sample, this clonotype was seen many times. The V call is TRBV20-1, the J call TRBJ2-7, with D perhaps TRBD2 (6 bases). Trimming cost V 3 bases and J 7 bases, with 19 bases left between them. Germline V lookup: CDR1 DFQATT, CDR2 SNEGSKA (reference sequence). This CDR3 region has 14 residues. CDR3 residues: CSASQLALRREQYF. The CDR3 nucleotides read TGCAGTGCTAGCCAACTAGCATTGAGAAGGGAGCAGTACTTC.

The sample holds many counts of this clonotype. CDR3 sequence (DNA): TGCAGTGCTAGAGATGGTGGACAGGTGAACACTGAAGCTTTCTTT. It encodes CSARDGGQVNTEAFF. The gene calls are TRBV20-1 and TRBJ1-1; 7 bases map to TRBD1. The CDR3 consists of 15 residues. V shed 0 bases and J 0 bases; nucleotides not matched to a gene: 4. Germline V gene sequence: CDR1 DFQATT, CDR2 SNEGSKA (reference sequence).

In regard to this clonotype: Since a much larger clone is just one base distant, this may be a read error. The chain is built from TRBV24-1 and TRBJ2-2; TRBD1 matches at 8 bases. In germline, CDR1 is KGHDR, CDR2 SFDVKD. The CDR3 consists of 16 residues. Trimming cost V 4 bases and J 5 bases; bases outside gene matches: 8. CDR3 sequence reads: CATSDQDRELTGELFF. The CDR3 bases are TGTGCCACCAGTGACCAGGACAGGGAGTTGACCGGGGAGCTGTTTTTT.

The CDR3 region has the DNA TGCAGTGCCGAGAGCGGGAGGGCTGACACCGGGGAGCTGTTTTTT. It codes for CSAESGRADTGELFF. The genes are TRBV20-1 and TRBJ2-2, with 10 bases fitting TRBD2. Germline CDR1 is DFQATT and CDR2 is SNEGSKA (reference sequence). This CDR3 has 15 amino acids. The trim removed 6 bases at V and 3 bases at J, leaving 7 bases unmatched.

This rearrangement joins TRBV4-3 to TRBJ2-7, with D possibly being TRBD2 (6 bases). The V gene lost 4 bases and the J gene lost 6 bases, with 22 bases spanning the gap. The CDR3 covers 16 residues. Germline loops: CDR1 LGHNA, CDR2 YSLEER. The CDR3 sequence: CASSPLGGTPGREQYF. The CDR3, as DNA: TGCGCCAGCAGCCCTCTCGGCGGGACCCCAGGGCGCGAGCAGTACTTC.

This clonotype has a count of ten or more. V and J are TRBV29-1 and TRBJ1-1; D remains unclear. The germline V and J ends were trimmed by 6 bases and 0 bases, with 8 bases remaining between them. Looked up from germline, CDR1 is SQVTM and CDR2 is ANQGSEA. There are 12 residues in the CDR3. The DNA for the CDR3 is TGCAGCGTCCTAGGGATGAACACTGAAGCTTTCTTT. Translating it yields CSVLGMNTEAFF. Full variable domain (remainder filled in from reference TRBV29-1 and TRBJ1-1): SAVISQKPSRDICQRGTSLTIQCQVDSQVTMMFWYRQQPGQSLTLIATANQGSEATYESGFVIDKFPISRPNLTFSTLTVSNMSPEDSSIYLCSVLGMNTEAFFGQGTRLTVV.

V and J are TRBV7-8 and TRBJ1-4; D is ambiguous. V gave up 5 bases and J gave up 5 bases, with 12 bases separating them. The CDR3 has 14 amino acids. Germline CDR1 and CDR2: SGHVS and FQNEAQ. The CDR3 DNA reads as TGTGCCAGCAGCCCGCCATGGGGAAATGAAAAACTGTTTTTT. Translated: CASSPPWGNEKLFF.

The J gene is TRBJ2-5, the V gene TRBV29-1; D gene ambiguous. Germline loops: CDR1 SQVTM, CDR2 ANQGSEA. V lost 8 bases to trimming and J lost 4 bases, with 14 bases between them. This CDR3 contains 12 residues. The CDR3 DNA sequence: TGCAGCTACTCGACATCTGGAGAGACCCAGTACTTC. It encodes CSYSTSGETQYF. Filled out from reference TRBV29-1 and TRBJ2-5, the complete variable domain reads SAVISQKPSRDICQRGTSLTIQCQVDSQVTMMFWYRQQPGQSLTLIATANQGSEATYESGFVIDKFPISRPNLTFSTLTVSNMSPEDSSIYLCSYSTSGETQYFGPGTRLLVL.

The chain couples TRBV2 to TRBJ2-7; 16 nucleotides align to TRBD2. This CDR3 spans 16 amino acids. The junction had 6 bases not matched to a gene; V was cut back by 6 bases and J by 4 bases. From germline, CDR1 is SNHLY and CDR2 FYNNEI. CDR3: CASSGTSGRAGYEQYF. The CDR3 bases are TGTGCCAGCAGCGGGACTAGCGGGAGGGCCGGGTACGAGCAGTACTTC.

Ten or more counts support this clonotype. This rearrangement joins TRBV5-1 to TRBJ1-4, with D hard to call. The germline V gene encodes CDR1 SGHRS and CDR2 YFSETQ. With 3 bases removed from V and 0 bases from J, the gap between germline ends came to 9 bases. This CDR3 comprises 15 residues. CDR3 in DNA: TGCGCCAGCAGCTGGTACAGTGCAACTAATGAAAAACTGTTTTTT. This translates into CASSWYSATNEKLFF.

This clonotype was recorded at least ten times. The chain carries TRBV7-9 and TRBJ1-3; unclear D gene. CDR1 SEHNR and CDR2 FQNEAQ come from the germline V gene (reference sequence). This CDR3 is 16 amino acids long. Trimming removed 1 base at V and 0 bases at J, with 10 bases between. The DNA for the CDR3 is TGTGCCAGCAGCTTAGTTGCAGGTTCCTCTGGAAACACCATATATTTT. It translates to CASSLVAGSSGNTIYF. The full variable domain, rest sourced from reference TRBV7-9 and TRBJ1-3, is DTGVSQNPRHKITKRGQNVTFRCDPISEHNRLYWYRQTLGQGPEFLTYFQNEAQLEKSRLLSDRFSAERPKGSFSTLEIQRTEQGDSAMYLCASSLVAGSSGNTIYFGEGSWLTVV.